This T cell receptor beta chain emerged from a study of T cells in Graves' hyperthyroidism and ophthalmopathy. Amplification of TCR beta CDR3 regions was performed using RNA transcripts as template. The TCR CDR3 first-round RT-PCR relied on the HTBI primer set. One entry per CDR3 protein, called by TCRdb with MiXCR from the multiplex PCR reads. The table has roughly 350,000 distinct CDR3 sequences, roughly 13% seen once. The CDR3 spans 14 residues. J gave up 2 bases and V 2 bases, and 3 bases lay outside the gene matches. The germline V gene encodes CDR1 DFQATT and CDR2 SNEGSKA (reference sequence). In this sample, this clonotype turned up many times.

The chain combines TRBV20-1 with TRBJ2-3; the match to TRBD1 covers 8 bases. Material: blood. This sequence originates from a woman between 35 and 50 years old with Graves' ophthalmopathy. CDR3 region: CSARSDRDTDTQYF. In DNA, the CDR3 is TGCAGTGCTAGATCGGACAGGGACACAGATACGCAGTATTTT.